The 26 T cell receptor beta chains below all came from one sample that was sequenced in a study of molecular identifiers for immune sequencing clone quantification. TCRdb recomputed calls from the PCR reads with MiXCR, one row per CDR3 protein. The sample includes hundreds of thousands of distinct CDR3 sequences, about 25% of them seen just once. Material: naive CD8+ T cells from blood, with Jurkat cell RNA spiked in. The subset denotes: FACS-sorted CD8+CD4-CCR7+CD45RA+ naive T cells. Receptors were obtained from a human donor in good health. Some libraries in this study had Jurkat cell RNA spiked in.

Regarding this clonotype: An end of the junction differs from the germline gene, which may be a read error. V gene TRBV13 combines with J gene TRBJ2-7; D is possibly TRBD1 or TRBD2 (5 bases each). The germline CDR1 and CDR2 sequences are PRHDT and FYEKMQ (reference sequence). The CDR3 is 11 residues long. Written as DNA, the CDR3 is TGTGCCAGCAGCCTCCGGGACGACCAGTACTTC. Its translation is CASSLRDDQYF.

Concerning this clonotype: Just one base apart from a much larger clone, this may be a read error. This chain links TRBV14 with TRBJ2-3, with D uncertain. Trimming removed 1 base at V and 2 bases at J, with 7 bases between. The CDR3 runs to 14 residues. The V gene's germline CDR1 is SGHDN and CDR2 FVKESK. CDR3 amino acids: CASSQAFPTDTQYF. CDR3 in DNA: TGTGCCAGCAGCCAAGCTTTCCCCACAGATACGCAGTATTTT.

The genes are TRBV5-1 and TRBJ2-7; no clear D gene. The CDR3 covers 15 residues. The germline gives CDR1 SGHRS, CDR2 YFSETQ. The V end lost 4 bases, the J end lost 2 bases, and 16 bases lay between the germline ends. DNA for the CDR3: TGCGCCAGCAGCGTTGGCAGCTCCGCCACCTACGAGCAGTACTTC. The encoded protein is CASSVGSSATYEQYF.

The V gene is TRBV7-6, the J gene TRBJ2-7; the match to TRBD2 covers 13 bases. The germline V gene has CDR1 SGHVS and CDR2 FNYEAQ. The CDR3 has 14 residues. V shed 5 bases and J 6 bases; nucleotides not matched to a gene: 4. CDR3 amino acids: CASSTSGGAVEQYF. The CDR3 region has the DNA TGTGCCAGCAGCACTAGCGGGGGGGCCGTCGAGCAGTACTTC.

With respect to this clonotype: A much larger clone differs from this one at a single base, so this may be a read error. V gene TRBV5-3 combines with J gene TRBJ2-7; weak D call: TRBD2 (5 bases). TRBV5-3 is an ORF for which the function is uncertain. There are 13 residues in the CDR3. The CDR3 reads CASSCNGGNEQYF. CDR3 sequence (DNA): TGTGCCAGCAGCTGTAACGGAGGCAACGAGCAGTACTTC.

About this clonotype: A read error may explain this, as a much larger clone is one base away. The gene calls are TRBV5-3 and TRBJ2-2; TRBD2 aligns across 10 bases. TRBV5-3 is noted as an ORF with a role that remains uncertain. V was clipped by 8 bases and J by 3 bases; unmatched bases: 7. This CDR3 contains 15 residues. The DNA of the CDR3 is TGTGCCAGCATCTCGCTAGCGGGAGACACCGGGGAGCTGTTTTTT. It encodes CASISLAGDTGELFF.

This clonotype has ten or more counts. This chain uses TRBV12-3 or TRBV12-4 with TRBJ1-5, with D possibly matching TRBD1 (5 bases). Trimming cost V 6 bases and J 0 bases, with 18 bases left between them. This CDR3 is built from 17 residues. CDR3: CASSIDGGPYSNQPQHF. The CDR3 bases are TGTGCCAGCAGCATAGACGGGGGTCCTTATAGCAATCAGCCCCAGCATTTT.

At least ten counts were recorded for this clonotype. The V gene is TRBV15, the J gene TRBJ2-3; D call uncertain. CDR3 length equals 12 residues. Germline CDR1 LNHNV, CDR2 YYDKDF (reference sequence). The ends were cut back, 0 bases at V and 5 bases at J, with 3 bases in the middle. Here the CDR3 DNA reads TGTGCCACCAGCAGAGATCAAGATACGCAGTATTTT. Residues: CATSRDQDTQYF.

This clonotype was observed at least ten times. The chain recombines TRBV6-5 with TRBJ2-7; 12 nucleotides match TRBD2. Per the germline V gene, CDR1 is MNHEY and CDR2 is SVGAGI. V was clipped by 7 bases and J by 4 bases; unmatched bases: 5. The CDR3 totals 14 residues. The CDR3 loop reads CASIETSGSYEQYF. The CDR3 nucleotides are TGTGCCAGCATCGAGACTAGCGGGAGTTACGAGCAGTACTTC.

This clonotype appeared many times. The chain joins TRBV21-1 to TRBJ1-1; the listed D gene, TRBD1, was not tested against the DNA. TRBV21-1 is classified as a pseudogene. The CDR3 sequence is 18 residues long. DNA for the CDR3: TGTGCCAGCAGCAAAGTGAGACACGACAGGTCAATGAACACTGAAGCTTTCTTT. The encoded protein is CASSKVRHDRSMNTEAFF.

The chain uses TRBV27 and TRBJ2-1, with D unresolved. Trimming pared 3 bases from V and 6 bases from J, leaving 9 bases between. The CDR3 runs to 13 residues. Per the germline V gene, CDR1 is MNHEY and CDR2 is SMNVEV (reference sequence). CDR3 residues: CASSFRVGNEQFF. The DNA for the CDR3 is TGTGCCAGCAGTTTTAGGGTTGGCAATGAGCAGTTCTTC.

Comments on this clonotype: A clone one base away is much larger, so this may be a read error. V is TRBV7-2 and J is TRBJ2-6; D assignment may be TRBD1 or TRBD2 (6 bases each). Germline V gene data show CDR1 as SGHTA and CDR2 as FQGNSA. With 4 bases removed from V and 2 bases from J, the gap between germline ends came to 15 bases. This CDR3 region has 17 residues. Written as DNA, the CDR3 is TGTGCCAGCAGCTCGGAAGGGGGGCGCCCTGGGGCCAACGTCCTGACTTTC. Residues: CASSSEGGRPGANVLTF.

This chain joins TRBV13 and TRBJ2-3, with TRBD2 identical over 9 bases. The CDR3 extends over 15 amino acids. The V and J ends lost 5 bases and 5 bases, in that order; junction bases with no gene match: 8. CDR1 and CDR2 (germline): PRHDT, FYEKMQ (reference sequence). CDR3 nucleotide sequence: TGTGCCAGCAGCAAGCAGGGACTAGCCGTAGATACGCAGTATTTT. Amino acid sequence: CASSKQGLAVDTQYF.

The count of this clonotype is one. One base away lies a much larger clone, so this may be a sequencing read error. This chain joins TRBV7-9 and TRBJ2-5, with TRBD1 identical over 7 bases. The germline V gene has CDR1 SEHNR and CDR2 FQNEAQ (reference sequence). Unmatched junction bases numbered 15, after V lost 2 bases and J lost 0 bases. This CDR3 region has 19 residues. CDR3 DNA sequence: TGTGCCAGCAGCTTATATCTCCCCTACAGGGGCCTGAACCAAGAGACCCAGTACTTC. Amino acid sequence: CASSLYLPYRGLNQETQYF.

This clonotype was recorded a few times. The genes are TRBV5-1 and TRBJ2-1, with 11 positions matching TRBD2. Looked up from germline, CDR1 is SGHRS and CDR2 is YFSETQ. With 4 bases clipped from V and 7 bases from J, the junction kept 10 bases outside the gene matches. This CDR3 has 16 residues. This chain's CDR3 is CASSPRLAGKDNEQFF. The CDR3 DNA follows: TGCGCCAGCAGCCCTCGACTAGCGGGAAAGGATAATGAGCAGTTCTTC.

The chain has TRBV7-6 and TRBJ2-1; 8 positions agree with TRBD1. Unmatched junction bases numbered 8, after V lost 5 bases and J lost 8 bases. Germline assignment: CDR1 SGHVS and CDR2 FNYEAQ. This CDR3 region has 14 residues. CDR3 region: CASSIRRGQDEQFF. The CDR3 nucleotides are TGTGCCAGCAGCATCCGCAGGGGGCAGGATGAGCAGTTCTTC.

There are a few counts of this clonotype. This chain joins TRBV4-2 and TRBJ2-3, with 7 bases matching TRBD2. Germline CDR1 reads LGHNA; CDR2 reads YNFKEQ. This CDR3 has 18 amino acids. V lost 0 bases, J lost 8 bases, and 17 bases stayed unmatched. CDR3 DNA sequence: TGTGCCAGCAGCCAAGATCCCGTGATGGGAGGGTCCCTTACTACGCAGTATTTT. Translating gives CASSQDPVMGGSLTTQYF.

For this clonotype: It may be a read error: a sequence one base away is much more abundant. The chain is built from TRBV5-1 and TRBJ2-7; D might be TRBD1 or TRBD2, each matching 5 bases. Per the germline V gene, CDR1 is SGHRS and CDR2 is YFSETQ. V was trimmed by 4 bases and J by 2 bases, leaving 16 bases between them. The CDR3 has 15 amino acids. DNA of the CDR3: TGCGCCAGCAGCCTCGCCCGGGACGAGCCCTACGAGCAGTACTTC. Amino acids: CASSLARDEPYEQYF.

The CDR3 sequence: CASSPLGTWADTQYF. DNA for the CDR3: TGTGCCAGCAGCCCACTAGGGACTTGGGCAGATACGCAGTATTTT. This rearrangement joins TRBV7-9 to TRBJ2-3; tentative D call: TRBD2 (6 bases). The CDR3 totals 15 residues. V was trimmed by 5 bases and J by 4 bases, leaving 16 bases between them. Germline values: CDR1 SEHNR, CDR2 FQNEAQ (reference sequence).

Only a few counts were recorded for this clonotype. The rearrangement uses TRBV20-1 and TRBJ2-5; D is ambiguous. CDR3 length equals 13 residues. Germline V gene sequence: CDR1 DFQATT, CDR2 SNEGSKA (reference sequence). Trimming took off 5 bases at V and 1 base at J, with 11 bases between the two ends. CDR3 region: CSALGRIQETQYF. The CDR3 coding sequence is TGCAGTGCTTTAGGACGTATCCAAGAGACCCAGTACTTC.

This clonotype was found a few times. The CDR3 DNA follows: TGTGCCAGCAGTTACTTCAGGGGAGGGGAGAACACTGAAGCTTTCTTT. Encoded protein: CASSYFRGGENTEAFF. J is TRBJ1-1 and V is TRBV6-6; TRBD1 is a possible D gene (6 bases). Germline V gives CDR1 MNHNY, CDR2 SVGAGI (reference sequence). V was cut by 1 base and J by 1 base, with 13 bases left in between. The CDR3 totals 16 residues.

This clonotype was detected many times. The rearrangement uses TRBV9 and TRBJ1-1; D is unclear. V lost 3 bases and J lost 0, with 12 bases in between. This CDR3 comprises 15 residues. The germline V gene encodes CDR1 SGDLS and CDR2 YYNGEE. The CDR3 DNA reads TGTGCCAGCAGCGCCTACATAGGGATGAACACTGAAGCTTTCTTT. This gives the protein CASSAYIGMNTEAFF.

V and J are TRBV24-1 and TRBJ2-3; D is unresolved. The assigned J gene may be wrong: the sequence end matches TRBJ1-5 better. This CDR3 is 15 amino acids long. Germline CDR1 and CDR2: KGHDR and SFDVKD. The CDR3 region has the DNA TGTGCCACCAGTGAACCGACTAGCGGCACAGATACGCAGCATTTT. This codes for CATSEPTSGTDTQHF.

A note on this clonotype: A much bigger clone sits one base away, suggesting this may be a read error. The chain combines TRBV29-1 with TRBJ2-7; no clear D gene. The V gene's germline CDR1 is SQVTM and CDR2 ANQGSEA. This CDR3 comprises 11 residues. Trimming pared 4 bases from V and 4 bases from J, leaving 8 bases between. CDR3 DNA sequence: TGCAGCGTTGGGGCGGCTTACGAGCAGTACTTC. Its protein is CSVGAAYEQYF.

The rearrangement links TRBV4-3 to TRBJ1-1; possibly TRBD1 for D (5 bases). Germline V gene data show CDR1 as LGHNA and CDR2 as YSLEER. Deletions cut 2 bases from V and 3 bases from J, with 22 bases between. This CDR3 is built from 18 residues. The DNA for the CDR3 is TGCGCCAGCAGCCAACTAGCCGGGGGGAGAGGGGAAGACACTGAAGCTTTCTTT. This sequence encodes CASSQLAGGRGEDTEAFF.

There are many counts of this clonotype. This chain's CDR3 is CASSSGPNQPQHF. The CDR3 nucleotides are TGTGCCAGCAGTTCGGGGCCCAATCAGCCCCAGCATTTT. This sequence joins TRBV27 and TRBJ1-5, with a possible D match to TRBD1 (5 bases). The ends were cut back, 4 bases at V and 3 bases at J, with 7 bases in the middle. CDR3 size: 13 residues. Germline assignment: CDR1 MNHEY and CDR2 SMNVEV (reference sequence).